What follows are 6 T cell receptor beta chains derived from one specimen sequenced in a study of PD-1 blockade in classical Hodgkin lymphoma. Every single patient, without exception, relapsed after autologous stem cell transplantation, and brentuximab vedotin exposure varied. Sequencing used immunoSEQ multiplex PCR; TCRdb keeps in-frame clones, though not all of them. The sample contains 25,000 to 40,000 clones, 82% of which appear only once. This sample comprised peripheral blood mononuclear cells (PBMCs), obtained at baseline. These receptors were collected from a human donor with classical Hodgkin lymphoma.

The chain couples TRBV9 to TRBJ2-2; D gene ambiguous. Trimming cost V 0 bases and J 0 bases, with 3 bases left between them. The germline V gene has CDR1 SGDLS and CDR2 YYNGEE. This CDR3 is 14 amino acids long. Here the CDR3 reads CASSVATNTGELFF. Here the CDR3 DNA reads TGTGCCAGCAGCGTAGCTACGAACACCGGGGAGCTGTTTTTT.

As regards this clone: The same CDR3 also results from other DNA sequences found in this sample. The chain couples TRBV7-8 to TRBJ1-1; perhaps TRBD1 as D (5 bases). The germline V gene has CDR1 SGHVS and CDR2 FQNEAQ. CDR3 length: 13 amino acids. The germline V and J ends were trimmed by 2 bases and 2 bases, with 6 bases remaining between them. CDR3 residues: CASSLQGNTEAFF. The DNA for the CDR3 is TGTGCCAGCAGCTTACAGGGAAACACTGAAGCTTTCTTT.

The chain joins TRBV19 to TRBJ1-3; possibly TRBD1 for D (5 bases). This CDR3 comprises 13 residues. The germline CDR1 and CDR2 sequences are LNHDA and SQIVND (reference sequence). V lost 8 bases to trimming and J lost 3 bases, with 11 bases between them. The CDR3 spells CASRTSGGNTIYF. The DNA for the CDR3 is TGTGCCAGTCGGACATCGGGTGGAAACACCATATATTTT.

The J gene is TRBJ2-4, the V gene TRBV19, with 8 bases identical to TRBD1. The V and J ends lost 5 bases and 7 bases, in that order; junction bases with no gene match: 7. The CDR3 length is 14 residues. Germline V gene lookup returns CDR1 LNHDA and CDR2 SQIVND (reference sequence). CDR3 nucleotides: TGTGCCAGTAGTGGGCAGGGGGCGGAGAACATTCAGTACTTC. Its protein is CASSGQGAENIQYF.

This chain uses TRBV28 with TRBJ1-2; D gene ambiguous. This CDR3 has 11 residues. Germline V gene sequence: CDR1 MDHEN, CDR2 SYDVKM. V lost 7 bases, J lost 3 bases, and 6 bases lay in between. The DNA for the CDR3 is TGTGCCAGCAACAGCTACTATGGCTACACCTTC. Amino acid sequence: CASNSYYGYTF.

The chain recombines TRBV25-1 with TRBJ1-2; D call uncertain. Trimming removed 0 bases from V and 7 bases from J, with 9 bases in between. Germline assignment: CDR1 MGHDK and CDR2 SYGVNS. The CDR3 is 13 residues long. CDR3 bases: TGTGCCAGCAGTGAATACCTAGGGAGTGGCTACACCTTC. It is translated as CASSEYLGSGYTF.